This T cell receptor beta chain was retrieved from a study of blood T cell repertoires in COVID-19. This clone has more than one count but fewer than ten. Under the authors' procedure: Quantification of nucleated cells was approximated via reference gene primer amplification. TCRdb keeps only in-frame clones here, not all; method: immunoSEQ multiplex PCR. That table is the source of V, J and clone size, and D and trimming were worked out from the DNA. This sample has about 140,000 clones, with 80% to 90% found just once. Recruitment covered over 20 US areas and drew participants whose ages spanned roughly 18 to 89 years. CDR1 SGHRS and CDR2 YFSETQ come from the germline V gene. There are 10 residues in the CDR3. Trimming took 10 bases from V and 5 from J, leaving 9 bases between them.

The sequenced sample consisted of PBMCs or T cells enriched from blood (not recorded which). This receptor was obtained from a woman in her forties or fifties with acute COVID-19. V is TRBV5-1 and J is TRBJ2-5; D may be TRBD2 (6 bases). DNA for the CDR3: TGCGCCCGCCGGGGGGAGACCCAGTACTTC. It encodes CARRGETQYF. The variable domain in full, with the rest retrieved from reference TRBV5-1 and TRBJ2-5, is KAGVTQTPRYLIKTRGQQVTLSCSPISGHRSVSWYQQTPGQGLQFLFEYFSETQRNKGNFPGRFSGRQFSNSRSEMNVSTLELGDSALYLCARRGETQYFGPGTRLLVL.